Given below is one T cell receptor beta chain in context. Its antigen specificity is not known. No base qualities exist here, and no much larger clone lies one base off it. At one collaborating source in Seattle, patients were enrolled during active infection and were followed longitudinally through the course of disease. Whole blood was collected in K2EDTA tubes by collaborating institutions according to the institutions' own protocols. For TCRbeta analysis, collaborator samples were shipped as frozen whole blood, as isolated PBMCs, or as DNA extracted from either sample type. The CDR3 contains 13 residues, cysteine and phenylalanine counted. This entry keeps only the CDR3 DNA: 39 bases, framed from base 1. After removal of 4 bases from V and 6 bases from J, the junction retains 2 bases not matched to a gene. Per the germline V gene (reference sequence), SGHNT is the CDR1 and YYREEE is the CDR2. The data originate from a study of blood T cell repertoires in COVID-19 (dated by TCRdb to 2018 to 2020). Some background on the complete study: Samples covering the acute and convalescent phases of COVID-19 were provided by collaborators in the United States, Italy and Spain. The prospective study material was composed of cDNA or gDNA derived from T cells, B-cell-depleted T cells, or PBMCs. Deeply sampled blood TCRbeta repertoires from subjects exposed to, actively infected with, or recovered from COVID-19 were included in the dataset. The repertoires were released in a freely available public database intended as a resource for research on the immune response to SARS-CoV-2. Samples were obtained from the ongoing ImmuneRACE study (first 160 participants) and from roughly 1,300 subjects provided by 6 global collaborators. A de-identified subject ID, COVID-19 status, age in years and sex were almost always included in the sample metadata. Where available, HLA class I and class II types were taken from metadata supplied by the sample provider and were not determined by assay-based typing. Results and caveats for the whole study, not just this receptor: The amount of clinical and demographic metadata varied by source and participant and was provided uncurated.

The immunoSEQ Assay, a bias-controlled multiplex PCR, was used to amplify TCRbeta CDR3 regions from genomic DNA. The source study handled its data this way. Within the assay, amplification of reference gene primers was used to estimate how many nucleated cells each sample contained. Sequence reads were collapsed and filtered to measure the absolute abundance of every unique TCRbeta CDR3 rearrangement. For each sample, productive Simpson clonality was calculated as the square root of Simpson's diversity index across productive rearrangements. TCRdb took over this immuneACCESS table, retaining in-frame rearrangements with V and J assigned. Such tables are incomplete; in checked studies, under half of the missing clones stem from an unresolved V gene, and the remainder is unexplained. The V and J calls and clone size come from that table; D and trimming were worked out from the DNA. For this sample the table gives 300,000 to 350,000 clones, of which 85% to 90% were detected only once. 2.9% of the sample rests with the top ten.

The sequence was collected from a woman aged 25 to 39 with COVID-19, enrolled during active disease. Here the chain combines TRBV5-4 and TRBJ1-2, and TRBD1 aligns with 11 junction nucleotides. Sequencing input: peripheral blood. The bases read TGTGCCAGCAGCGGACAGGGGGCAAATGGCTACACCTTC. Translated, this is CASSGQGANGYTF.